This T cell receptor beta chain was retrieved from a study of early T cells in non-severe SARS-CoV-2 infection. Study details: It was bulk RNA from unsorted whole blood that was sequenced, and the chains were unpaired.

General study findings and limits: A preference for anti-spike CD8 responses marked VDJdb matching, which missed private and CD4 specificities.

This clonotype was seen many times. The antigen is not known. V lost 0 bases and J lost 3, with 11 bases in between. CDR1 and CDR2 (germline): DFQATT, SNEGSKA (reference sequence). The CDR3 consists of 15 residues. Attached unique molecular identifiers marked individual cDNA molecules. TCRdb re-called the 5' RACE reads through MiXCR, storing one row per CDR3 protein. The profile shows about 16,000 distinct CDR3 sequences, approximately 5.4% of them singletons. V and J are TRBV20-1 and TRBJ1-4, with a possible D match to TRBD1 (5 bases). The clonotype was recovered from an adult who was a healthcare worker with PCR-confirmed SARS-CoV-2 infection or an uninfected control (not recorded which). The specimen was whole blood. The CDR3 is CSARDLRGANEKLFF. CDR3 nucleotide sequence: TGCAGTGCTAGAGATCTTCGGGGGGCTAATGAAAAACTGTTTTTT.